The clone carrying this T cell receptor (beta chain) was detected many times. This record comes from a study of human T cells and chemical hapten exposure. V was pared by 1 base and J by 4 bases, with 6 bases between. The length of the CDR3 is 13 residues. The germline CDR1 and CDR2 sequences are LGHDT and YNNKEL (reference sequence). Each CDR3 protein gets one entry after TCRdb re-called the RACE reads with MiXCR. The sample holds some 53,000 distinct CDR3 sequences; 9.5% to 11% are singletons and the top ten take under 2%. Time point specified: patch test 1, 2 weeks after DPC sensitization. The sample's treatment: therapeutic diphenylcyclopropenone sensitization with weekly scalp DPC. The template was total RNA from unfractionated whole blood.

The gene calls are TRBV3-1 and TRBJ2-3; D is unclear. The sample in question was whole blood, obtained in connection with sensitization to the hapten diphenylcyclopropenone (DPC). The source is a woman in her thirties or forties with alopecia areata. Some clones in this sample may be carry-over from other donors' samples. This CDR3 is CASSQARADTQYF. In DNA form, the CDR3 reads TGTGCCAGCAGCCAAGCCCGGGCAGATACGCAGTATTTT.